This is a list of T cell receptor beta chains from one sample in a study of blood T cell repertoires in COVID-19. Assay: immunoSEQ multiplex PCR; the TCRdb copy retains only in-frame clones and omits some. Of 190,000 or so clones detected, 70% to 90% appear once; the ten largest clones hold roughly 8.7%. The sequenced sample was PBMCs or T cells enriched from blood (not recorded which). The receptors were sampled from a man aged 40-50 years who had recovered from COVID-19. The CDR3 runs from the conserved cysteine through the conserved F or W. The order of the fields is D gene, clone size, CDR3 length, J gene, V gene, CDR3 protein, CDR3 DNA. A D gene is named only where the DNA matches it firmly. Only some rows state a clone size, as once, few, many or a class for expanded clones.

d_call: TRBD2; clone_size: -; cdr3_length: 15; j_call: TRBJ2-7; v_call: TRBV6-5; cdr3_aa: CASSMTSGSVYEQYF; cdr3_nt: TGTGCCAGCAGCATGACTAGCGGGAGTGTATACGAGCAGTACTTC
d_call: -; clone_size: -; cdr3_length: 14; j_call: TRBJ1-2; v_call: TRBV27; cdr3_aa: CASSFKGTGYGYTF; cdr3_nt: TGTGCCAGCAGTTTCAAGGGAACGGGGTATGGCTACACCTTC
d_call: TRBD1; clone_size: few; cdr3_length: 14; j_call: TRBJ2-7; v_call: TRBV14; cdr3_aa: CASSQASTGAEQYF; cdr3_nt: TGTGCCAGCAGCCAAGCCTCGACAGGGGCCGAGCAGTACTTC
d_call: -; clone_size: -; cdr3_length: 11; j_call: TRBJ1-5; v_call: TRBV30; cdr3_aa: CACCRNQPQHF; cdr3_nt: TGTGCCTGTTGCAGAAATCAGCCCCAGCATTTT
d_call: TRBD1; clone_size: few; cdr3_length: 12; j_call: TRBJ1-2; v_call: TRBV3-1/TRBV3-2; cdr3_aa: CASSRQGKGYTF; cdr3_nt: TGTGCCAGCAGCAGACAGGGTAAAGGCTACACCTTC
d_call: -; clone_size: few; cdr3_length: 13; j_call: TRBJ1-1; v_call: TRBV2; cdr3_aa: CASSPDNSGPAFF; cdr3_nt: TGTGCCAGCAGTCCTGACAACAGCGGCCCGGCTTTCTTT
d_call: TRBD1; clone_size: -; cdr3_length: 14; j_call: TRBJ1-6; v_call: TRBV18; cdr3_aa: CASSQQGNNSPLHF; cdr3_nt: TGTGCCAGCTCACAACAGGGGAATAATTCACCCCTCCACTTT
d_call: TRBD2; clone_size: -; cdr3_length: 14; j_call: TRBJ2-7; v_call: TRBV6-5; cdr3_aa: CASSLFGTTGEQYF; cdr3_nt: TGTGCCAGCAGTTTATTCGGGACTACGGGCGAGCAGTACTTC
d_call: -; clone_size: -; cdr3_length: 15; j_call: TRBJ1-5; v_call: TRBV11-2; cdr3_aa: CASSSTGTSNQPQHF; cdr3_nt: TGTGCCAGCAGCTCCACAGGGACTAGCAATCAGCCCCAGCATTTT
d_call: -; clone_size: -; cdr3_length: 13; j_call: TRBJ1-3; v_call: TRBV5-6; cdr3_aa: CASSSLSGNTIYF; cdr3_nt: TGTGCCAGCAGCTCTCTCTCTGGAAACACCATATATTTT
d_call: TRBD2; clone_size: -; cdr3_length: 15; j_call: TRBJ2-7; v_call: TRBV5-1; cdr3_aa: CASSDLAGGPYEQYF; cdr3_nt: TGCGCCAGCAGCGATCTAGCGGGAGGGCCCTACGAGCAGTACTTC
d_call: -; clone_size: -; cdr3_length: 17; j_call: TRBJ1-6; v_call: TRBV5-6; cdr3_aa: CASSLAGAASYNSPLHF; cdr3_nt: TGTGCCAGCAGCTTGGCAGGGGCAGCTTCTTATAATTCACCCCTCCACTTT
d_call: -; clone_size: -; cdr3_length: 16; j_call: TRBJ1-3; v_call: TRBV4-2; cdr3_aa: CASSHPGVLSGNTIYF; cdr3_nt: TGTGCCAGCAGCCACCCGGGGGTGCTCTCTGGAAACACCATATATTTT
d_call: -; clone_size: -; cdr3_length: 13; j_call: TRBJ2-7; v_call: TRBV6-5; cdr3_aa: CASSSGARGEQYF; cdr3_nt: TGTGCCAGCAGTTCTGGGGCAAGGGGCGAGCAGTACTTC
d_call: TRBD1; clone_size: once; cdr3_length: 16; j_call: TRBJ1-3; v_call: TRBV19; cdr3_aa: CASSIGQVSFGNTIYF; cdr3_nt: TGTGCCAGTAGCATAGGACAGGTTTCGTTCGGAAACACCATATATTTT
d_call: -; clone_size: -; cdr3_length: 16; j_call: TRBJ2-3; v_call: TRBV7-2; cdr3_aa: CASSLDWGGLTDTQYF; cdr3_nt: TGTGCCAGCAGCTTAGATTGGGGGGGGCTCACAGATACGCAGTATTTT
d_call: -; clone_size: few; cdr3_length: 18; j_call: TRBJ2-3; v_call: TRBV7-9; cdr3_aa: CASSSPLRTQGRSDTQYF; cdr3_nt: TGTGCCAGCAGCTCCCCTCTCCGGACTCAAGGTCGATCAGATACGCAGTATTTT
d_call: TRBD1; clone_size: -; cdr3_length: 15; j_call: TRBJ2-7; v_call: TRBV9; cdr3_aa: CASSIRDRGPYEQYF; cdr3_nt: TGTGCCAGCAGCATCCGGGACAGGGGACCCTACGAGCAGTACTTC
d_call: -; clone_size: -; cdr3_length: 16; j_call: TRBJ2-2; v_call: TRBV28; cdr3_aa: CASSFRDTGYTGELFF; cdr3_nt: TGTGCCAGCAGTTTCCGGGACACGGGGTACACCGGGGAGCTGTTTTTT
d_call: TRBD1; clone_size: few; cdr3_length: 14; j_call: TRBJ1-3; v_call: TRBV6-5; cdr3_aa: CASKQGYSGNTIYF; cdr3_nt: TGTGCCAGTAAACAGGGGTACTCTGGAAACACCATATATTTT
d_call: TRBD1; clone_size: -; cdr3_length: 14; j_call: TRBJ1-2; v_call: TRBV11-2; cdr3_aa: CASSPETGNYGYTF; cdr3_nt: TGTGCCAGCAGCCCGGAGACAGGGAACTATGGCTACACCTTC
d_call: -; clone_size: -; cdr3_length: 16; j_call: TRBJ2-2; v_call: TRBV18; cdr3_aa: CASSQGSQGYTGELFF; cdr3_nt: TGTGCCAGCTCACAAGGGTCGCAGGGATACACCGGGGAGCTGTTTTTT
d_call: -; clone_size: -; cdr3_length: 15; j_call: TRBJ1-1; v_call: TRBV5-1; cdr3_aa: CASSLGSLRETEAFF; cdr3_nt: TGCGCCAGCAGCTTGGGATCGCTTCGGGAAACTGAAGCTTTCTTT
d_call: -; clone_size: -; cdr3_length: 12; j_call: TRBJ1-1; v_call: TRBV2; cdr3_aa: CASSVMNTEAFF; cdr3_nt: TGTGCCAGCAGTGTCATGAACACTGAAGCTTTCTTT
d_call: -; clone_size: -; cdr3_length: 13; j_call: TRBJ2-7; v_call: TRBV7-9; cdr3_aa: CASSLTGNYEQYF; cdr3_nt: TGTGCCAGCAGCTTAACAGGGAACTACGAGCAGTACTTC
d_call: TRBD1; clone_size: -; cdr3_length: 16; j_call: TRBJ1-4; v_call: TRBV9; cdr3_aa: CASSVGQGATNEKLFF; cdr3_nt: TGTGCCAGCAGCGTAGGGCAGGGGGCAACTAATGAAAAACTGTTTTTT
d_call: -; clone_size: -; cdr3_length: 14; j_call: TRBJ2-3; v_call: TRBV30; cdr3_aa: CAWSALGTYDTQYF; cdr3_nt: TGTGCCTGGAGTGCACTTGGGACATATGATACGCAGTATTTT
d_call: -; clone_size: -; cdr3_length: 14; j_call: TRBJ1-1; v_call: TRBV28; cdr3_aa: CASSLPWGNTEAFF; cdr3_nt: TGTGCCAGCAGTCTGCCCTGGGGCAACACTGAAGCTTTCTTT
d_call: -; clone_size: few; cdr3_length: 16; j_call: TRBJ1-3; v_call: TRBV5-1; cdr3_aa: CASSLRSDSTGNTIYF; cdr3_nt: TGCGCCAGCAGCTTAAGATCCGACTCCACTGGAAACACCATATATTTT
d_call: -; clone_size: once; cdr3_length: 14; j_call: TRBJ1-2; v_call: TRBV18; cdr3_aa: CASSPLGDTDGYTF; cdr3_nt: TGTGCCAGCTCCCCCCTGGGAGACACCGATGGCTACACCTTC
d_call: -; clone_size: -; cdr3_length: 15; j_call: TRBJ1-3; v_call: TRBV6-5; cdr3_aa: CASSYSIRRGNTIYF; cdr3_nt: TGTGCCAGCAGTTACTCGATTAGGCGGGGAAACACCATATATTTT
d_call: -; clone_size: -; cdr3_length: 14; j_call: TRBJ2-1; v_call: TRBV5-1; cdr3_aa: CASSSRADYNEQFF; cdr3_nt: TGCGCCAGCAGCTCCAGGGCAGACTACAATGAGCAGTTCTTC
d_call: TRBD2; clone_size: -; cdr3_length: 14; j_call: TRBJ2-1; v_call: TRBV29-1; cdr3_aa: CSVVLAGGTYEQFF; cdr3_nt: TGCAGCGTTGTCCTAGCGGGAGGGACGTATGAGCAGTTCTTC
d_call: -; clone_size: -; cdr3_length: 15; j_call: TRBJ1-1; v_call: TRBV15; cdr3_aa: CATSRDRGVSTEAFF; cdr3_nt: TGTGCCACCAGCAGAGACAGGGGAGTGAGCACTGAAGCTTTCTTT
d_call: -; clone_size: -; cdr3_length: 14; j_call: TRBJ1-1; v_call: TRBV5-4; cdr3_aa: CASSLSGASTEAFF; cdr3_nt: TGTGCCAGCAGCTTGTCAGGGGCGAGCACTGAAGCTTTCTTT
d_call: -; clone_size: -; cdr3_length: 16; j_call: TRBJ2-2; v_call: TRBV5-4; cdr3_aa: CASSLATHANTGELFF; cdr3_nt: TGTGCCAGCAGCTTGGCGACACATGCGAACACCGGGGAGCTGTTTTTT
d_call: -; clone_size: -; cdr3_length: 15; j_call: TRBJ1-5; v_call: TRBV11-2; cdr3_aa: CASSLELNSNQPQHF; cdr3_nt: TGTGCCAGCAGCTTAGAACTTAATAGCAATCAGCCCCAGCATTTT
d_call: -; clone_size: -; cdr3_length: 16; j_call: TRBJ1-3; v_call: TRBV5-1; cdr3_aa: CASSPWDLGSGNTIYF; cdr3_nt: TGCGCCAGCAGCCCCTGGGACTTGGGCTCTGGAAACACCATATATTTT
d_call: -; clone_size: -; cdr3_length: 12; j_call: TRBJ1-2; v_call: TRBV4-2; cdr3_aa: CASSQDVYGYTF; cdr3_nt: TGTGCCAGCAGCCAAGATGTATATGGCTACACCTTC
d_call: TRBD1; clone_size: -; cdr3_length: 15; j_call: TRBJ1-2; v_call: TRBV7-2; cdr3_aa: CASSLALQGAGGYTF; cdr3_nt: TGTGCCAGCAGCTTAGCACTACAGGGGGCAGGCGGCTACACCTTC
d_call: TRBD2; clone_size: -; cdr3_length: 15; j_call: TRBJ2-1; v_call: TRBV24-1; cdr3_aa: CATSDPTSPTGEQFF; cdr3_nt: TGTGCCACCAGTGACCCGACTAGCCCAACGGGTGAGCAGTTCTTC